The 7 T cell receptor beta chains below come from one sample, sequenced in a study of T cell responses to AZD1222 COVID-19 vaccine (dated by TCRdb to about 2021). The library was generated by the immunoSEQ multiplex PCR assay. TCRdb took over this immuneACCESS table, retaining in-frame rearrangements with V and J assigned. Such tables are incomplete; in checked studies, under half of the missing clones stem from an unresolved V gene, and the remainder is unexplained. The sample table contains roughly 150,000 clones; only one count was recorded for 85% to 90% of them. The biggest ten clones account for 1.5% to 2% of the sample. Per the publication, the time point label means: about 28 days (+/-7) after the second vaccine dose. The specimen was peripheral blood, collected 28 days after the second AZD1222 dose. Receptor source: an adult who received the AZD1222 COVID-19 vaccine.

This chain joins TRBV6-5 and TRBJ1-5; the D is unclear. The CDR3 has 12 residues. Per germline, CDR1 MNHEY and CDR2 SVGAGI. Trimming pared 5 bases from V and 1 base from J, leaving 3 bases between. In nucleotides, the CDR3 is TGTGCCAGCAGTACCAGCAATCAGCCCCAGCATTTT. This gives the protein CASSTSNQPQHF.

The chain couples TRBV6-5 to TRBJ1-6; D gene uncertain. CDR1 and CDR2 (germline): MNHEY, SVGAGI. V shed 2 bases and J shed 6 bases, with 11 bases lying between them. The CDR3 has 15 residues. The CDR3 here is CASSYGYRTNSPLHF. Here the CDR3 DNA reads TGTGCCAGCAGTTACGGTTACCGGACTAATTCACCCCTCCACTTT.

The chain carries TRBV29-1 and TRBJ2-7, with 7 bases lining up with TRBD1. Trimming removed 6 bases from V and 5 bases from J; junction bases left unmatched: 4. This CDR3 comprises 11 residues. CDR1 SQVTM and CDR2 ANQGSEA come from the germline V gene. CDR3 nucleotides: TGCAGCGTAAACAGGGGCCACGAGCAGTACTTC. This encodes CSVNRGHEQYF.

The V and J genes are TRBV11-1 and TRBJ1-1, with no clear D. This CDR3 is 13 amino acids long. Trimming pared 1 base from V and 1 base from J, leaving 4 bases between. The germline gives CDR1 SGHAT, CDR2 FQDESV (reference sequence). CDR3 sequence (DNA): TGTGCCAGCAGCTTAGGACAGAACACTGAAGCTTTCTTT. Amino acid sequence: CASSLGQNTEAFF.

The chain recombines TRBV30 with TRBJ2-7, with 7 bases identical to TRBD2. Trimming took 0 bases from V and 0 from J; bases not matched to a gene: 5. Germline V gene sequence: CDR1 GTSNPN, CDR2 SVGIG (reference sequence). The CDR3 has 15 amino acids. The CDR3 coding sequence is TGTGCCTGGAGTGTACAGTCTAGCGGCTCCTACGAGCAGTACTTC. It encodes CAWSVQSSGSYEQYF.

The chain couples TRBV19 to TRBJ1-2, with D possibly matching TRBD1 (5 bases). The V gene's germline CDR1 is LNHDA and CDR2 SQIVND (reference sequence). This CDR3 has 12 amino acids. V was pared by 7 bases and J by 5 bases, with 11 bases between. CDR3 residues: CASTHRGYGYTF. Here the CDR3 DNA reads TGTGCCAGTACCCATCGGGGGTATGGCTACACCTTC.

The chain links TRBV5-1 to TRBJ1-1; maybe TRBD1 (5 bases). The CDR3 has 13 amino acids. Germline V lookup: CDR1 SGHRS, CDR2 YFSETQ. Trimming took off 2 bases at V and 7 bases at J, with 12 bases between the two ends. This CDR3 is CASSLTGTYEAFF. In DNA form, the CDR3 reads TGCGCCAGCAGCTTAACAGGAACCTATGAAGCTTTCTTT.